Each of the 18 T cell receptor beta chains below was sequenced from the same sample in a study of T cells after yellow fever vaccination (dated by TCRdb to the late 2010s). The treatment or condition label for this specimen denotes: live attenuated yellow fever vaccine strain. The library relied on 5' RACE. The sample was run on an Illumina HiSeq 2500. TCRdb trimmed the raw reads at Q25, called clones with MiXCR and kept productive beta chains. Identical CDR3 protein sequences are pooled into one entry, listed with their most common genes and DNA. In this sample the table shows 300,000 to 400,000 distinct CDR3 sequences, over 5% of which occur a single time. The top ten hold 15% of the sample. The material was PBMCs, obtained 5 days after the yellow fever booster vaccination. The receptors originated from a man aged 25-45 years who received the YFV17D yellow fever vaccine.

This clonotype was recorded at least ten times. The rearrangement uses TRBV5-1 and TRBJ2-3; 7 bases line up with TRBD2. The CDR3 is 15 residues long. Germline CDR1 SGHRS, CDR2 YFSETQ. The J segment lost 4 bases and the V segment lost 4 bases, leaving 9 bases of the junction unmatched. The CDR3 sequence: CASSDTRLASDTQYF. The CDR3 coding sequence is TGCGCCAGCAGCGATACCCGACTAGCTTCAGATACGCAGTATTTT.

V and J are TRBV7-2 and TRBJ2-7, with D possibly being TRBD2 (5 bases). Germline lookup yields CDR1 SGHTA and CDR2 FQGNSA. The CDR3 runs 15 residues. The V and J ends lost 0 bases and 10 bases respectively, with 19 bases between them. CDR3 amino acids: CASSLAPASSGYQYF. CDR3 in DNA: TGTGCCAGCAGCTTAGCGCCGGCTAGCTCTGGGTATCAGTACTTC.

The rearrangement joins TRBV3-1 to TRBJ1-2, with a weak D call TRBD1 (6 bases). Germline CDR1 is LGHDT and CDR2 is YNNKEL (reference sequence). Trimming pared 8 bases from V and 6 bases from J, leaving 22 bases between. The CDR3 totals 15 residues. The CDR3, as DNA: TGTGCCAGCCGGTGGAGGGGGGCGCCTGGTAATGGCTACACCTTC. Translated: CASRWRGAPGNGYTF.

This clonotype was seen a few times. The chain has TRBV6-1 and TRBJ2-2, with 9 bases identical to TRBD1. The V segment lost 9 bases and the J segment 7 bases; nucleotides outside the gene matches: 9. The CDR3 has 14 amino acids. Germline V gene data show CDR1 as MNHNS and CDR2 as SASEGT. The CDR3 DNA sequence: TGTGCCAGTCTATCCGGGACAGGGCTCGGGGAGCTGTTTTTT. It codes for CASLSGTGLGELFF.

This clonotype was seen more than once but under ten times. The chain is built from TRBV20-1 and TRBJ1-2; 9 nucleotides align to TRBD1. J gave up 6 bases and V 2 bases, and 10 bases lay outside the gene matches. The CDR3 has 15 amino acids. CDR1 DFQATT and CDR2 SNEGSKA come from the germline V gene (reference sequence). The CDR3 loop reads CSARLSGTGYDGYTF. Written as DNA, the CDR3 is TGCAGTGCTAGACTCTCCGGGACAGGGTATGATGGCTACACCTTC.

The genes are TRBV4-3 and TRBJ2-2; no clear D. Trimming pared 0 bases from V and 1 base from J, leaving 6 bases between. The V gene's germline CDR1 is LGHNA and CDR2 YSLEER. There are 15 residues in the CDR3. CDR3 sequence (DNA): TGCGCCAGCAGCCAAGAGCCGGGGAACACCGGGGAGCTGTTTTTT. It specifies CASSQEPGNTGELFF.

This clonotype was detected many times. The chain is built from TRBV4-3 and TRBJ1-2; possibly TRBD1 for D (6 bases). There are 15 residues in the CDR3. The germline gives CDR1 LGHNA, CDR2 YSLEER. Trimming took off 0 bases at V and 4 bases at J, with 12 bases between the two ends. The CDR3 DNA reads as TGCGCCAGCAGCCAAGACCTCGGACAGTCCTATGGCTACACCTTC. It codes for CASSQDLGQSYGYTF.

The sample holds a few counts of this clonotype. This sequence joins TRBV5-4 and TRBJ2-6; perhaps TRBD1 as D (6 bases). Trimming shortened V by 4 bases and J by 3 bases, and 20 bases separated the two germline ends. CDR1 and CDR2 from the germline V gene are SGHNT and YYREEE (reference sequence). CDR3 length equals 18 residues. The CDR3 is CASSLGWGRSLGANVLTF. The CDR3 bases are TGTGCCAGCAGCCTGGGTTGGGGGCGGTCGCTTGGGGCCAACGTCCTGACTTTC. The whole variable domain, filled in from reference TRBV5-4 and TRBJ2-6, reads ETGVTQSPTHLIKTRGQQVTLRCSSQSGHNTVSWYQQALGQGPQFIFQYYREEENGRGNFPPRFSGLQFPNYSSELNVNALELDDSALYLCASSLGWGRSLGANVLTFGAGSRLTVL.

This clonotype turned up a few times. The chain carries TRBV20-1 and TRBJ2-2; 7 bases fit TRBD2. CDR1 DFQATT and CDR2 SNEGSKA come from the germline V gene (reference sequence). The ends lost 5 bases at V and 3 bases at J; junction bases unmatched: 6. The CDR3 is 14 amino acids. The CDR3 spells CSAPWTSHTGELFF. The CDR3 DNA reads TGCAGTGCTCCTTGGACTAGTCACACCGGGGAGCTGTTTTTT.

Here the CDR3 DNA reads TGTGCCAGCAGCCAAGGACTAGCAGTTGGTGAGCAGTTCTTC. Its translation is CASSQGLAVGEQFF. The chain employs TRBV7-3 and TRBJ2-1; 8 nucleotides agree with TRBD2. With 5 bases clipped from V and 9 bases from J, the junction kept 9 bases outside the gene matches. Germline-derived CDR1 and CDR2 are SGHTA and FQGTGA. This CDR3 is built from 14 residues.

The sample holds a few counts of this clonotype. V gene TRBV4-2 combines with J gene TRBJ1-3; 10 nucleotides align to TRBD1. The V gene's germline CDR1 is LGHNA and CDR2 YNFKEQ. V dropped 1 base and J dropped 0; count of bases not matched to a gene: 9. The CDR3 has 19 residues. The DNA of the CDR3 is TGTGCCAGCAGCCAAGTCGACAGGGGGCCCGAATACTCTGGAAACACCATATATTTT. Translating gives CASSQVDRGPEYSGNTIYF.

This chain connects TRBV20-1 to TRBJ1-1; D gene ambiguous. Germline V gives CDR1 DFQATT, CDR2 SNEGSKA (reference sequence). This CDR3 spans 12 amino acids. The CDR3 region is CIPSRADTEAFF. CDR3 nucleotide sequence: TGCATTCCTAGTAGGGCGGACACTGAAGCTTTCTTT.

The genes are TRBV12-5 and TRBJ2-7; 8 bases map to TRBD2. The CDR3 runs to 14 residues. Germline CDR1 and CDR2: LGHNT and FRNRAP. The trim removed 10 bases at V and 6 bases at J, leaving 14 bases unmatched. The CDR3 sequence is CAKIERGRWGEQYF. CDR3 nucleotide sequence: TGTGCTAAAATTGAGCGGGGGCGGTGGGGCGAGCAGTACTTC.

This rearrangement joins TRBV20-1 to TRBJ2-2; 12 bases agree with TRBD2. The CDR3 is made up of 15 amino acids. Germline-derived CDR1 and CDR2 are DFQATT and SNEGSKA (reference sequence). V shed 6 bases and J 5 bases; nucleotides not matched to a gene: 7. The CDR3 protein is CSARTSGEGTGELFF. The CDR3, as DNA: TGCAGTGCCCGGACTAGCGGGGAAGGGACCGGGGAGCTGTTTTTT.

The chain is built from TRBV20-1 and TRBJ2-1; tentatively, D is TRBD2 (5 bases). Between the trimmed V and J ends, which lost 0 bases and 15 bases, there was a span of 18 bases. CDR3 length: 13 residues. From germline, CDR1 is DFQATT and CDR2 SNEGSKA (reference sequence). The CDR3 DNA follows: TGCAGTGCTAGAGATGGGCTAGCCGATGCCCGGTTCTTC. Amino acids: CSARDGLADARFF.

This clonotype has ten or more counts. The chain uses TRBV7-2 and TRBJ2-3; the match to TRBD1 covers 11 bases. Trimming cost V 2 bases and J 4 bases; bases outside gene matches: 2. This CDR3 has 15 residues. Germline V lookup: CDR1 SGHTA, CDR2 FQGNSA. DNA of the CDR3: TGTGCCAGCAGCTTATGGGACAGGGGGGCAGATACGCAGTATTTT. It specifies CASSLWDRGADTQYF.

This clonotype was observed a handful of times. The genes are TRBV14 and TRBJ2-3; 9 nucleotides align to TRBD2. CDR1 is SGHDN and CDR2 is FVKESK in the germline V gene. The CDR3 is 19 amino acids. The ends lost 0 bases at V and 4 bases at J; junction bases unmatched: 14. As DNA, the CDR3 is TGTGCCAGCAGCCAAGATCTTTCAGGCGGGAGGGCCTTGGCAGATACGCAGTATTTT. This codes for CASSQDLSGGRALADTQYF.

The table lists this clonotype with a few counts. The rearrangement uses TRBV20-1 and TRBJ2-1; TRBD2 agrees at 9 bases. Unmatched junction bases numbered 11, after V lost 3 bases and J lost 8 bases. The CDR3 sequence is 15 residues long. Germline V CDR1 and CDR2: DFQATT, SNEGSKA (reference sequence). The CDR3 loop reads CSASISGSVGYEQFF. CDR3 coding DNA: TGCAGTGCTAGCATTAGCGGGAGCGTGGGCTATGAGCAGTTCTTC.